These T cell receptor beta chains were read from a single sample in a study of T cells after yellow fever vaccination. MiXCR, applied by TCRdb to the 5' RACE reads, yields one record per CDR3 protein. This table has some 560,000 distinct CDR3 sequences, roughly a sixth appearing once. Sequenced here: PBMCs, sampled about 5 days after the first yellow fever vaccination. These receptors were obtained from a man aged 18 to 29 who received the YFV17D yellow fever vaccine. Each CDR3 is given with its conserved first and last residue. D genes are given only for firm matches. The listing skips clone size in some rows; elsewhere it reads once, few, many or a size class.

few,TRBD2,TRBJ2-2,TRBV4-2,TGTGCCAGCAGCCATAGGACTAGCGGGGGATCGAACACCGGGGAGCTGTTTTTT,CASSHRTSGGSNTGELFF
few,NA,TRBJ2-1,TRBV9,TGTGCCAGCAGCGTAGCCGTTGGAGGTGAGCAGTTCTTC,CASSVAVGGEQFF
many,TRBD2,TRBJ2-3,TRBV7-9,TGTGCCAGCGGTGGGACTAGCTGGGCCACAGATACGCAGTATTTT,CASGGTSWATDTQYF
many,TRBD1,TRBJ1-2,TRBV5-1,TGCGCCAGCAGCCCGGGACAGGGTGAGGGCTACACCTTC,CASSPGQGEGYTF
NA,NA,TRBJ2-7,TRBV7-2,TGTGCCAGCAGCTTAGTTAAGGGGGGGGCCAGCTCCTACGAGCAGTACTTC,CASSLVKGGASSYEQYF
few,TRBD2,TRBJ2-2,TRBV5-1,TGCGCCAGCAGCCCGTTTTGGCGGGGAGGGTCCGCCCCGAAATCCGGGGAGCTGTTTTTT,CASSPFWRGGSAPKSGELFF
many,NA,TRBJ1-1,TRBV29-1,TGCAGCGTTGGGGCAGGGTGGGGGATGAACACTGAAGCTTTCTTT,CSVGAGWGMNTEAFF
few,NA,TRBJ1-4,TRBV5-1,TGCGCCAGCAGTATTGGGGAAAAACTGTTTTTT,CASSIGEKLFF
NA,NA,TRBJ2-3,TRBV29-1,TGCAGCGTTACCCAGGGTTCAGATACGCAGTATTTT,CSVTQGSDTQYF
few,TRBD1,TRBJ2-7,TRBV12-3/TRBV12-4,TGTGCCAGCAGTTTATGGGGACAGACCTACGAGCAGTACTTC,CASSLWGQTYEQYF
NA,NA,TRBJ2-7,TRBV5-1,TGCGCCAGCAGCGTCAGGGACACCTACGAGCAGTACTTC,CASSVRDTYEQYF
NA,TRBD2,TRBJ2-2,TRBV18,TGTGCCAGCTCACCACCGGGACTAGTGAACACCGGGGAGCTGTTTTTT,CASSPPGLVNTGELFF
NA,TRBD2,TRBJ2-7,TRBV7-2,TGTGCCAGCAGCTTCGCTAGCGGGGTATACGAGCAGTACTTC,CASSFASGVYEQYF
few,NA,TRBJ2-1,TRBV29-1,TGCAGCGCCCGACAGGAGTATGGGCAGTTCTTC,CSARQEYGQFF
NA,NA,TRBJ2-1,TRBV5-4,TGTGCCAGCAGCATTGACAGTGGATATTACAATGAGCAGTTCTTC,CASSIDSGYYNEQFF
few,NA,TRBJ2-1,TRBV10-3,TGTGCCATCAGTGAGAAAAGAAGCTCCTACAATGAGCAGTTCTTC,CAISEKRSSYNEQFF
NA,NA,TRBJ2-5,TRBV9,TGTGCCAGCAGCGTAGATGGCTCCAAAGAGACCCAGTACTTC,CASSVDGSKETQYF
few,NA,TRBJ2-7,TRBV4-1,TGCGCCAGCAGCCAACTATCCCTAGTCCCGGGGGGCCCCTACGAGCAGTACTTC,CASSQLSLVPGGPYEQYF
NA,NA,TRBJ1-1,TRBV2,TGTGCCAGCAGTGATTGGGGCGTGAACACTGAAGCTTTCTTT,CASSDWGVNTEAFF
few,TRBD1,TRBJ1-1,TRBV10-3,TGTGCCATCAGCAAACAGGGGGAAGCTTTCTTT,CAISKQGEAFF
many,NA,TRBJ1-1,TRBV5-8,TGTGCCAGCAGTGAACCCGGGACAAGGGACACTGAAGCTTTCTTT,CASSEPGTRDTEAFF
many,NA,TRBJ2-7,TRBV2,TGTGCCAGCAGTGAATCTGCCTACGAGCAGTACTTC,CASSESAYEQYF
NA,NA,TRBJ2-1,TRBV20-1,TGCAGTATGAAGGACAATGAGCAGTTCTTC,CSMKDNEQFF
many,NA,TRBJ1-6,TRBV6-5,TGTGCCAGCAGTTACTCCCGCGGCAGGGCGAGTTCACCCCTCCACTTT,CASSYSRGRASSPLHF
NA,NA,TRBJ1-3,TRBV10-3,TGTGCCATCAGTGAGAATGGAAACACCATATATTTT,CAISENGNTIYF
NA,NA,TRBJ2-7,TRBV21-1,TGTGCCAGCAGCAAAGCCCCATGCTTAGTCTACGAGCAGTACTTC,CASSKAPCLVYEQYF
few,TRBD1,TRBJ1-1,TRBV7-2,TGTGCCAGCAGATCGTCCTCCGGGACAGGGAATACTTTCTTT,CASRSSSGTGNTFF
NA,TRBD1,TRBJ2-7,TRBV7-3,TGTGCCAGCAGCCCGACGGGGACAGGGGTGAACGAGCAGTACTTC,CASSPTGTGVNEQYF
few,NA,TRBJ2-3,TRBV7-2,TGTGCCAGCAGCCTTACAGGGAACCGCCCGGATACGCAGTATTTT,CASSLTGNRPDTQYF
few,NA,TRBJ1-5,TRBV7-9,TGTGCCAGCAGCTTAGGTCGGGGCGATCAGCCCCAGCATTTT,CASSLGRGDQPQHF
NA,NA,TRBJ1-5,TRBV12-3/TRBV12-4,TGTGCCAGCAATCGGGCAGGGGCGGAAGGTCAGCCCCAGCATTTT,CASNRAGAEGQPQHF
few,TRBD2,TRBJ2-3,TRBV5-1,TGCGCCAGCACCATAGCGGGGGGTAAAGATACGCAGTATTTT,CASTIAGGKDTQYF
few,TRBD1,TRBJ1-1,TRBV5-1,TGCGCCAGCAGGTTGTTACCGACAGGGGCGAACACTGAAGCTTTCTTT,CASRLLPTGANTEAFF
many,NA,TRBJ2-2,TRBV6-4,TGTGCCAGCAGTGACTCTAGCACCGGGGAGCTGTTTTTT,CASSDSSTGELFF
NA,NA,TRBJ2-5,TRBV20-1,TGCAGTGCGCCCGGCGGTGAGACCCAGTACTTC,CSAPGGETQYF
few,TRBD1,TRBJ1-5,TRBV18,TGTGCCAGCTCACCTATGACAGGGGCCAATCAGCCCCAGCATTTT,CASSPMTGANQPQHF
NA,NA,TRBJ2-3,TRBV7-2,TGTGCCAGCAGCCCAGGGGGGGCCATAGATACGCAGTATTTT,CASSPGGAIDTQYF
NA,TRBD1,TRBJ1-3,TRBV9,TGTGCCAGCAGCGTCGGACAGGGGGCTTCATGGGGAAACACCATATATTTT,CASSVGQGASWGNTIYF